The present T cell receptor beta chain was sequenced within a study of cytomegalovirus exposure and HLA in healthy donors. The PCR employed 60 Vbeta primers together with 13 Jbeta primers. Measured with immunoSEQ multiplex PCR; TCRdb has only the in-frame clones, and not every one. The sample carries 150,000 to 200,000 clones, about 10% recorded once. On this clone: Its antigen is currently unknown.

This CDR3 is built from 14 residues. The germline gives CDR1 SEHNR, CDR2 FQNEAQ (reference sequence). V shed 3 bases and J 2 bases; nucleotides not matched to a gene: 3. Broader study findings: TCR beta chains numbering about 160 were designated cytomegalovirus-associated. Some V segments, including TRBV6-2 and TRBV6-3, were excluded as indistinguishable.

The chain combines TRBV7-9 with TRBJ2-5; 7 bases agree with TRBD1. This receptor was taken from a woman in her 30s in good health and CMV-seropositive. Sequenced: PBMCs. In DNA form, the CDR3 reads TGTGCCAGCAGCTTTGGGACAGCTCAAGAGACCCAGTACTTC. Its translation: CASSFGTAQETQYF.